A selection of T cell receptor beta chains follows, all from one sample in a study of glioma-infiltrating T cells after dendritic cell vaccination. Libraries were prepared by immunoSEQ multiplex PCR; TCRdb keeps only in-frame clonotypes and omits some of them. The data hold roughly 90,000 clones, with 85% to 90% observed a single time. The material sequenced was blood, taken before dendritic cell vaccination. These receptors all stem from a human donor with glioblastoma. CDR3s include the opening cysteine and the closing phenylalanine or tryptophan. Fields, in order: J gene, V gene, D gene, clone size, CDR3 protein, CDR3 DNA. D genes are given only for firm matches. Some rows have no size entry. The others give once, few or many, or a class for an expanded clone.

j_gene: TRBJ1-3; v_gene: TRBV12-2; d_gene: -; abundance: -; CDR3aa: CASRSGGGRGGNTIYF; CDR3nt: TGTGCAAGTCGCTCTGGTGGGGGGAGGGGAGGAAACACCATATATTTT
j_gene: TRBJ1-4; v_gene: TRBV6-1; d_gene: -; abundance: few; CDR3aa: CASSGKDSLNEKLFF; CDR3nt: TGTGCCAGCAGTGGAAAGGACAGCCTTAATGAAAAACTGTTTTTT
j_gene: TRBJ1-4; v_gene: TRBV29-1; d_gene: -; abundance: -; CDR3aa: CSVEVYAGANEKLFF; CDR3nt: TGCAGCGTTGAAGTGTACGCAGGGGCTAATGAAAAACTGTTTTTT
j_gene: TRBJ1-5; v_gene: TRBV15; d_gene: -; abundance: -; CDR3aa: CATSRAEYRDPNQPQHF; CDR3nt: TGTGCCACCAGCAGAGCGGAATACAGGGATCCCAATCAGCCCCAGCATTTT
j_gene: TRBJ2-7; v_gene: TRBV9; d_gene: -; abundance: -; CDR3aa: CASSVGGTYEQYF; CDR3nt: TGTGCCAGCAGCGTAGGCGGAACCTACGAGCAGTACTTC
j_gene: TRBJ1-5; v_gene: TRBV6-1; d_gene: -; abundance: -; CDR3aa: CASSELAGNQPQHF; CDR3nt: TGTGCCAGCAGTGAACTAGCTGGCAATCAGCCCCAGCATTTT
j_gene: TRBJ2-7; v_gene: TRBV5-3; d_gene: -; abundance: -; CDR3aa: CARSLGQAGEQYF; CDR3nt: TGTGCCAGAAGCTTGGGGCAGGCGGGGGAGCAGTACTTC
j_gene: TRBJ2-3; v_gene: TRBV5-1; d_gene: TRBD2; abundance: -; CDR3aa: CASSLVLAGDPTDTQYF; CDR3nt: TGCGCCAGCAGCTTGGTGCTAGCGGGAGACCCCACAGATACGCAGTATTTT
j_gene: TRBJ1-1; v_gene: TRBV28; d_gene: TRBD1; abundance: -; CDR3aa: CASRSDRGRVTEAFF; CDR3nt: TGTGCCAGCAGGTCGGACAGGGGGCGAGTCACTGAAGCTTTCTTT
j_gene: TRBJ1-4; v_gene: TRBV30; d_gene: -; abundance: -; CDR3aa: CAWRRAALNEKLFF; CDR3nt: TGTGCCTGGAGGAGGGCAGCCCTTAATGAAAAACTGTTTTTT
j_gene: TRBJ2-7; v_gene: TRBV4-3; d_gene: -; abundance: -; CDR3aa: CASSQPPPWRGKHEQYF; CDR3nt: TGCGCCAGCAGCCAACCACCGCCTTGGCGAGGTAAACACGAGCAGTACTTC
j_gene: TRBJ1-2; v_gene: TRBV28; d_gene: TRBD1; abundance: -; CDR3aa: CASSSGQGLGYTF; CDR3nt: TGTGCCAGCAGTTCGGGACAGGGGCTTGGCTACACCTTC
j_gene: TRBJ2-7; v_gene: TRBV5-1; d_gene: -; abundance: -; CDR3aa: CASSVGRGYAEQYF; CDR3nt: TGCGCCAGCAGCGTGGGAAGGGGTTATGCCGAGCAGTACTTC
j_gene: TRBJ2-6; v_gene: TRBV19; d_gene: TRBD1; abundance: -; CDR3aa: CACGTGPSGANVLTF; CDR3nt: TGTGCCTGCGGGACAGGTCCTTCTGGGGCCAACGTCCTGACTTTC
j_gene: TRBJ2-5; v_gene: TRBV13; d_gene: -; abundance: few; CDR3aa: CASSQKETQYF; CDR3nt: TGTGCCAGCAGCCAAAAAGAGACCCAGTACTTC
j_gene: TRBJ2-1; v_gene: TRBV7-2; d_gene: TRBD2; abundance: -; CDR3aa: CASSPQRGGTYEQFF; CDR3nt: TGTGCCAGCAGCCCCCAGCGGGGGGGCACATATGAGCAGTTCTTC
j_gene: TRBJ2-7; v_gene: TRBV7-2; d_gene: TRBD2; abundance: -; CDR3aa: CASSLDGGTSGHEQYF; CDR3nt: TGTGCCAGCAGCTTAGATGGGGGGACTAGCGGCCACGAGCAGTACTTC
j_gene: TRBJ2-5; v_gene: TRBV19; d_gene: TRBD2; abundance: -; CDR3aa: CASSISSGLAWGQETQYF; CDR3nt: TGTGCCAGTAGTATTTCCTCGGGACTAGCGTGGGGACAAGAGACCCAGTACTTC
j_gene: TRBJ2-2; v_gene: TRBV11-2; d_gene: TRBD2; abundance: -; CDR3aa: CASSLAGGTGELFF; CDR3nt: TGTGCCAGCAGCTTAGCGGGGGGCACCGGGGAGCTGTTTTTT
j_gene: TRBJ1-1; v_gene: TRBV30; d_gene: -; abundance: -; CDR3aa: CAWSGDIAEAFF; CDR3nt: TGTGCCTGGAGTGGCGATATCGCTGAAGCTTTCTTT
j_gene: TRBJ1-4; v_gene: TRBV7-9; d_gene: -; abundance: -; CDR3aa: CASSLALGDLEGEKLFF; CDR3nt: TGTGCCAGCAGCTTAGCCCTGGGCGACCTGGAAGGTGAAAAACTGTTTTTT
j_gene: TRBJ2-7; v_gene: TRBV28; d_gene: -; abundance: -; CDR3aa: CASSSFVTASYEQYF; CDR3nt: TGTGCCAGCAGTTCATTCGTAACAGCCTCCTACGAGCAGTACTTC
j_gene: TRBJ2-5; v_gene: TRBV5-1; d_gene: -; abundance: -; CDR3aa: CASSLRGGGAGETQYF; CDR3nt: TGCGCCAGCAGCTTGCGAGGAGGGGGCGCGGGGGAGACCCAGTACTTC
j_gene: TRBJ1-2; v_gene: TRBV7-8; d_gene: -; abundance: once; CDR3aa: CASSLVPPHRRTENYGYTF; CDR3nt: TGTGCCAGCAGCTTAGTGCCCCCCCACAGGAGGACAGAGAACTATGGCTACACCTTC
j_gene: TRBJ1-5; v_gene: TRBV5-1; d_gene: -; abundance: once; CDR3aa: CASSLGGGQPQHF; CDR3nt: TGCGCCAGCAGCTTGGGGGGAGGTCAGCCCCAGCATTTT
j_gene: TRBJ1-1; v_gene: TRBV20-1; d_gene: -; abundance: -; CDR3aa: CSASRNTEAFF; CDR3nt: TGCAGTGCTAGCAGGAACACTGAAGCTTTCTTT
j_gene: TRBJ2-7; v_gene: TRBV7-2; d_gene: TRBD1; abundance: -; CDR3aa: CASSSLDRVSGYEQYF; CDR3nt: TGTGCCAGCAGCTCGCTTGACAGGGTATCTGGGTACGAGCAGTACTTC
j_gene: TRBJ2-1; v_gene: TRBV9; d_gene: -; abundance: once; CDR3aa: CASSAVRSGTYNEQFF; CDR3nt: TGTGCCAGCAGCGCTGTTAGGTCGGGAACTTACAATGAGCAGTTCTTC
j_gene: TRBJ2-5; v_gene: TRBV7-2; d_gene: TRBD2; abundance: -; CDR3aa: CASSPGLARETQYF; CDR3nt: TGTGCCAGCAGCCCCGGACTAGCGAGGGAGACCCAGTACTTC
j_gene: TRBJ2-3; v_gene: TRBV5-6; d_gene: -; abundance: -; CDR3aa: CASSLGGIDTQYF; CDR3nt: TGTGCCAGCAGCTTAGGGGGAATAGATACGCAGTATTTT
j_gene: TRBJ2-7; v_gene: TRBV27; d_gene: -; abundance: few; CDR3aa: CASSLLSPLLGEQYF; CDR3nt: TGTGCCAGCAGTTTATTATCCCCGCTACTTGGCGAGCAGTACTTC
j_gene: TRBJ2-7; v_gene: TRBV18; d_gene: TRBD1; abundance: -; CDR3aa: CASSPLPGTGSSSYEQYF; CDR3nt: TGTGCCAGCTCACCTCTACCCGGGACAGGGAGCAGCTCCTACGAGCAGTACTTC
j_gene: TRBJ1-4; v_gene: TRBV7-2; d_gene: -; abundance: -; CDR3aa: CASSLLAGIREKLFF; CDR3nt: TGTGCCAGCAGCTTATTAGCAGGGATCCGTGAAAAACTGTTTTTT
j_gene: TRBJ1-2; v_gene: TRBV6-5; d_gene: -; abundance: -; CDR3aa: CASSYGLGANYGYTF; CDR3nt: TGTGCCAGCAGTTACGGTCTTGGAGCTAACTATGGCTACACCTTC
j_gene: TRBJ1-4; v_gene: TRBV4-3; d_gene: TRBD1; abundance: -; CDR3aa: CASSQDAGTGWVVATNEKLFF; CDR3nt: TGCGCCAGCAGCCAAGATGCCGGGACAGGGTGGGTGGTTGCAACTAATGAAAAACTGTTTTTT
j_gene: TRBJ2-1; v_gene: TRBV7-9; d_gene: TRBD2; abundance: -; CDR3aa: CATSRGRTSGSNEQFF; CDR3nt: TGTGCCACCTCCAGAGGGAGGACTAGCGGATCCAATGAGCAGTTCTTC
j_gene: TRBJ2-3; v_gene: TRBV15; d_gene: -; abundance: once; CDR3aa: CATSRDRGAAGADTQYF; CDR3nt: TGTGCCACCAGCAGAGATCGTGGAGCGGCCGGCGCAGATACGCAGTATTTT
j_gene: TRBJ2-5; v_gene: TRBV7-2; d_gene: TRBD2; abundance: once; CDR3aa: CASSFGGGPQETQYF; CDR3nt: TGTGCCAGCAGCTTTGGCGGGGGGCCCCAAGAGACCCAGTACTTC
j_gene: TRBJ2-7; v_gene: TRBV30; d_gene: TRBD1; abundance: -; CDR3aa: CAWSPLGTGGAGQYF; CDR3nt: TGTGCCTGGAGCCCACTTGGGACAGGGGGCGCAGGGCAGTACTTC
j_gene: TRBJ2-2; v_gene: TRBV4-1; d_gene: -; abundance: few; CDR3aa: CASSQQRVGNTGELFF; CDR3nt: TGCGCCAGCAGCCAACAACGGGTGGGGAACACCGGGGAGCTGTTTTTT
j_gene: TRBJ2-5; v_gene: TRBV10-3; d_gene: -; abundance: -; CDR3aa: CAIRPELGTQYF; CDR3nt: TGTGCCATCAGGCCTGAACTCGGGACCCAGTACTTC
j_gene: TRBJ2-7; v_gene: TRBV5-8; d_gene: -; abundance: -; CDR3aa: CASSFDREDEQYF; CDR3nt: TGTGCCAGCAGCTTCGACAGGGAGGACGAGCAGTACTTC
j_gene: TRBJ2-7; v_gene: TRBV4-2; d_gene: TRBD2; abundance: once; CDR3aa: CASSQAGQGRANSHEQYF; CDR3nt: TGTGCCAGCAGCCAAGCGGGGCAAGGGAGGGCCAATTCCCACGAGCAGTACTTC
j_gene: TRBJ2-7; v_gene: TRBV6-5; d_gene: TRBD1; abundance: -; CDR3aa: CASSPGQSYEQYF; CDR3nt: TGTGCCAGCAGCCCGGGACAGTCCTACGAGCAGTACTTC
j_gene: TRBJ1-1; v_gene: TRBV30; d_gene: -; abundance: -; CDR3aa: CAWSVRNTEAFF; CDR3nt: TGTGCCTGGAGTGTTAGGAACACTGAAGCTTTCTTT
j_gene: TRBJ2-1; v_gene: TRBV11-2; d_gene: TRBD1; abundance: medium-sized; CDR3aa: CASSLVFGTGGSYNEQFF; CDR3nt: TGTGCCAGCAGCTTAGTGTTTGGGACAGGGGGCTCCTACAATGAGCAGTTCTTC
j_gene: TRBJ2-2; v_gene: TRBV15; d_gene: TRBD2; abundance: -; CDR3aa: CASGLAGNTGELFF; CDR3nt: TGTGCCAGCGGACTAGCGGGAAACACCGGGGAGCTGTTTTTT